This TCR beta chain was retrieved from a study of CD8 T cells in ankylosing spondylitis. TCRdb recomputed calls from the 5' RACE reads with MiXCR, one row per CDR3 protein. The data contain roughly 180,000 distinct CDR3 sequences, 11% of them seen just once; the ten biggest clones take up about 27%. Germline trimming cut 8 bases from V and 4 bases from J; bases unmatched to any gene: 5. This CDR3 contains 13 residues. Looked up from germline, CDR1 is SGHDN and CDR2 is FVKESK. This clonotype was recorded a few times. What it binds is unknown. Whole-study results and caveats: Previous work reported some of these motif variants in the synovial fluid and blood of reactive arthritis. Several highly homologous variants made up a TCR beta motif, and this motif appeared characteristic of ankylosing spondylitis blood.

The clonotype comes from a male donor with ankylosing spondylitis or in good health (not recorded which). The chain combines TRBV14 with TRBJ2-1; 7 bases align to TRBD2. Sequencing was carried out using blood, either unsorted or a sorted T cell fraction (not recorded which). CDR3 in amino acids: CASQEGLYNEQFF. In nucleotides, the CDR3 is TGTGCCAGCCAGGAGGGACTATACAATGAGCAGTTCTTC.